Following are 30 T cell receptor beta chains from one sample sequenced in a study of T cells in Graves' hyperthyroidism and ophthalmopathy. Regions amplified from RNA transcripts were the TCR beta CDR3 regions. The TCR CDR3 first-round RT-PCR relied on the HTBI primer set. TCRdb ran MiXCR on the multiplex PCR reads and lists one entry per CDR3 protein. The table lists approximately 630,000 distinct CDR3 sequences, 15% to 20% of them singletons. Sequences were obtained from blood. These TCRs come from a woman aged 30 to 39 with Graves' hyperthyroidism.

At least ten counts were recorded for this clonotype. This chain joins TRBV29-1 and TRBJ2-5; perhaps D is TRBD1 or TRBD2 (5 bases each). The V end lost 7 bases, the J end lost 1 base, and 13 bases lay between the germline ends. Germline V lookup: CDR1 SQVTM, CDR2 ANQGSEA. This CDR3 comprises 13 residues. This chain's CDR3 is CSGGGGGQETQYF. DNA for the CDR3: TGCAGCGGTGGGGGTGGGGGCCAAGAGACCCAGTACTTC. Drawing the rest from reference TRBV29-1 and TRBJ2-5, the complete variable domain is SAVISQKPSRDICQRGTSLTIQCQVDSQVTMMFWYRQQPGQSLTLIATANQGSEATYESGFVIDKFPISRPNLTFSTLTVSNMSPEDSSIYLCSGGGGGQETQYFGPGTRLLVL.

The chain carries TRBV6-2 or TRBV6-3 and TRBJ2-1; TRBD1 aligns across 7 bases. This CDR3 spans 16 amino acids. Germline CDR1 is MNHEY and CDR2 is SVGEGT. J lost 3 bases, V lost 6 bases, and 11 bases had no gene match. The CDR3 coding sequence is TGTGCCAGCAGCTCGACAGGGCAGAGCATCTACAATGAGCAGTTCTTC. Protein product: CASSSTGQSIYNEQFF.

This clonotype was observed many times. V gene TRBV11-1 combines with J gene TRBJ2-1; the D gene is possibly TRBD1 (9 bases). In germline, CDR1 is SGHAT, CDR2 FQDESV (reference sequence). This CDR3 is 17 amino acids long. The V end was cut by 5 bases, the J end by 4 bases, with 21 bases between. CDR3 amino acids: CASSRGGTGGNYNEQFF. Written as DNA, the CDR3 is TGTGCCAGCAGCCGGGGGGGAACAGGGGGCAATTACAATGAGCAGTTCTTC.

This clonotype occurred many times. The V gene is TRBV27, the J gene TRBJ1-1, with D perhaps matching TRBD1 (6 bases). V lost 5 bases, J lost 0 bases, and 19 bases lay in between. Germline CDR1 MNHEY, CDR2 SMNVEV (reference sequence). This CDR3 comprises 17 residues. CDR3 in DNA: TGTGCCAGCAGTCCCCATGCGGGGGGCGGGATGAACACTGAAGCTTTCTTT. This sequence encodes CASSPHAGGGMNTEAFF.

V is TRBV6-1 and J is TRBJ2-7, with D hard to call. The germline V and J ends were trimmed by 0 bases and 3 bases, with 6 bases remaining between them. The CDR3 has 13 amino acids. Germline values: CDR1 MNHNS, CDR2 SASEGT. CDR3 DNA sequence: TGTGCCAGCAGTGAAGCACAGAACTACGAGCAGTACTTC. It codes for CASSEAQNYEQYF.

This clonotype was detected only a few times. The chain is built from TRBV5-5 and TRBJ1-2; unclear D gene. This CDR3 comprises 14 residues. Per germline, CDR1 SGHKS and CDR2 YYEKEE (reference sequence). The germline V and J ends were trimmed by 2 bases and 4 bases, with 12 bases remaining between them. The CDR3, as DNA: TGTGCCAGCAGCTTCGAGACACGGACCTATGGCTACACCTTC. Encoded protein: CASSFETRTYGYTF.

This clonotype was recorded a few times. J is TRBJ2-1 and V is TRBV6-4; D not certain. V shed 2 bases and J shed 7 bases, with 9 bases lying between them. CDR3 length equals 13 residues. Germline-derived CDR1 and CDR2 are MRHNA and SNTAGT. As DNA, the CDR3 is TGTGCCAGCAGTGACGGTTGGGGTAATGAGCAGTTCTTC. This sequence encodes CASSDGWGNEQFF.

This clonotype was counted ten times or more. The V and J genes are TRBV2 and TRBJ1-3; 8 bases align to TRBD1. The CDR3 sequence is 14 residues long. CDR1 SNHLY and CDR2 FYNNEI come from the germline V gene. V shed 6 bases, J shed 4 bases, and the junction held 5 bases outside the gene matches. CDR3 amino acids: CASSQGTGGNTIYF. CDR3 nucleotide sequence: TGTGCCAGCAGCCAAGGGACAGGAGGAAACACCATATATTTT.

This clonotype was seen at least ten times. This chain connects TRBV20-1 to TRBJ2-7, with no clear D. The V end was cut by 3 bases, the J end by 4 bases, with 16 bases between. Germline lookup yields CDR1 DFQATT and CDR2 SNEGSKA (reference sequence). CDR3 length equals 14 residues. CDR3 sequence: CSARNRRTPYEQYF. The CDR3, as DNA: TGCAGTGCTAGGAATAGGCGAACACCTTACGAGCAGTACTTC.

This clonotype was picked up many times. The V call is TRBV28, the J call TRBJ2-4; no definite D call. The CDR3 totals 17 residues. Trimming left V 1 base short and J 0 bases short, with 13 bases between. Germline CDR1 and CDR2: MDHEN and SYDVKM. The chain's CDR3 is CASSLYSSNLAKNIQYF. CDR3 nucleotide sequence: TGTGCCAGCAGTTTATATTCCAGCAACCTAGCCAAAAACATTCAGTACTTC.

This clonotype was detected ten times or more. The chain recombines TRBV19 with TRBJ1-5; a possible D gene is TRBD1 (5 bases). V lost 3 bases to trimming and J lost 5 bases, with 17 bases between them. Germline V gives CDR1 LNHDA, CDR2 SQIVND (reference sequence). The CDR3 length is 16 residues. The CDR3 reads CASSISGTPRHQPQHF. The CDR3 DNA sequence: TGTGCCAGTAGTATCTCTGGGACCCCACGGCATCAGCCCCAGCATTTT.

This clonotype was observed many times. This rearrangement joins TRBV3-1 to TRBJ2-5, with 8 bases lining up with TRBD2. The ends lost 4 bases at V and 5 bases at J; junction bases unmatched: 9. The germline CDR1 and CDR2 sequences are LGHDT and YNNKEL (reference sequence). The CDR3 spans 15 residues. CDR3 coding DNA: TGTGCCAGCAGCCCCACCGGGGGGGAGGGGGAGACCCAGTACTTC. Translated: CASSPTGGEGETQYF.

Comment on this clonotype: A much larger clone is a single base away; this may be a read error. The CDR3 DNA is TGTGCCGTCAGTGCGGGACTAGCGGTCTCCGAGCAGTACTTC. The encoded protein is CAVSAGLAVSEQYF. The rearrangement joins TRBV10-3 to TRBJ2-7; 11 nucleotides align to TRBD2. The CDR3 spans 14 residues. CDR1 and CDR2 (germline): ENHRY, SYGVKD.

This clonotype was counted a few times. DNA for the CDR3: TGTGCCAGCAGTTTAGCGAACTTTAATGAAAAACTGTTTTTT. Residues: CASSLANFNEKLFF. The chain couples TRBV12-3 or TRBV12-4 to TRBJ1-4; no firm D call. The CDR3 is 14 amino acids. Trimming shortened V by 0 bases and J by 4 bases, and 6 bases separated the two germline ends.

This clonotype was picked up many times. The chain joins TRBV11-2 to TRBJ2-3; the D is unclear. The CDR3 is made up of 14 amino acids. Trimming removed 2 bases at V and 2 bases at J, with 8 bases between. CDR1 and CDR2 from the germline V gene are SGHAT and FQNNGV. CDR3 amino acids: CASSLIQATDTQYF. The DNA of the CDR3 is TGTGCCAGCAGCTTAATCCAGGCCACAGATACGCAGTATTTT.

The chain uses TRBV4-1 and TRBJ2-1, with 12 bases matching TRBD2. The CDR3 length is 17 residues. Germline lookup yields CDR1 MGHRA and CDR2 YSYEKL. The J segment lost 11 bases and the V segment lost 0 bases, leaving 11 bases of the junction unmatched. CDR3 amino acids: CASSQEYRTSGRFQQFF. The CDR3 DNA follows: TGCGCCAGCAGCCAAGAATATCGAACTAGCGGGAGGTTTCAGCAGTTCTTC.

This clonotype was seen at least ten times. This sequence joins TRBV6-5 and TRBJ1-1; no clear D. The V and J ends lost 4 bases and 5 bases respectively, with 14 bases between them. The CDR3 runs 14 residues. Germline assignment: CDR1 MNHEY and CDR2 SVGAGI. CDR3 in DNA: TGTGCCAGCAGTTCCCTCAGTGAAAAAACTGAAGCTTTCTTT. Encoded protein: CASSSLSEKTEAFF.

This clonotype was picked up many times. The chain recombines TRBV28 with TRBJ1-1; 8 nucleotides align to TRBD1. The CDR3 has 14 amino acids. The V and J ends lost 5 bases and 3 bases, in that order; junction bases with no gene match: 5. Germline CDR1 reads MDHEN; CDR2 reads SYDVKM. The CDR3 sequence: CASSRDRIDTEAFF. The CDR3 nucleotides read TGTGCCAGCAGTCGGGACAGGATCGACACTGAAGCTTTCTTT.

As regards this clonotype: An end of the junction differs from the germline gene, which may be a read error. The chain recombines TRBV5-1 with TRBJ2-7; D perhaps matches TRBD1 (6 bases). Per the germline V gene, CDR1 is SGHRS and CDR2 is YFSETQ. CDR3 length: 13 residues. The CDR3 reads CASRDKGYYEQYF. The CDR3 DNA is TGTGCCAGCCGGGACAAGGGATACTACGAGCAGTACTTC.

The sample holds a few counts of this clonotype. The V gene is TRBV19, the J gene TRBJ2-5, with a weak D call TRBD1 (6 bases). The CDR3 runs 13 residues. In germline, CDR1 is LNHDA, CDR2 SQIVND (reference sequence). Trimming stripped 4 bases from V and 5 bases from J, with 11 bases between. The CDR3 protein is CASSTRQVETQYF. For the CDR3, the DNA is TGTGCCAGTAGTACCCGACAGGTGGAGACCCAGTACTTC.

In its sample, this clonotype was seen many times. The V gene is TRBV7-2, the J gene TRBJ2-3; possible D gene TRBD2, 6 bases. Germline-derived CDR1 and CDR2 are SGHTA and FQGNSA. Trimming pared 3 bases from V and 0 bases from J, leaving 13 bases between. This CDR3 is 16 amino acids long. The CDR3 is CASSLGGLTSTDTQYF. The DNA of the CDR3 is TGTGCCAGCAGCTTGGGGGGACTGACTAGCACAGATACGCAGTATTTT. Supplemented by reference TRBV7-2 and TRBJ2-3, the full variable domain reads GAGVSQSPSNKVTEKGKDVELRCDPISGHTALYWYRQSLGQGLEFLIYFQGNSAPDKSGLPSDRFSAERTGGSVSTLTIQRTQQEDSAVYLCASSLGGLTSTDTQYFGPGTRLTVL.

This clonotype was observed at least ten times. The chain recombines TRBV7-9 with TRBJ1-4, with a weak D call TRBD1 (5 bases). CDR3 length: 16 residues. Germline loops: CDR1 SEHNR, CDR2 FQNEAQ (reference sequence). Trimming stripped 0 bases from V and 6 bases from J, with 14 bases between. The CDR3 loop is CASSLARGGADEKLFF. CDR3 sequence (DNA): TGTGCCAGCAGCTTAGCCCGTGGGGGTGCGGATGAAAAACTGTTTTTT.

This clonotype was recorded many times. This sequence joins TRBV18 and TRBJ2-3; no firm D call. This CDR3 has 12 amino acids. Germline CDR1 KGHSH, CDR2 LQKENI. V was shortened by 8 bases and J by 0 bases, with 6 bases between the two germline ends. CDR3 residues: CASSPSTDTQYF. CDR3 in DNA: TGTGCCAGCAGCCCTAGCACAGATACGCAGTATTTT.

This clonotype was detected many times. The chain links TRBV2 to TRBJ2-1; 9 bases align to TRBD2. The CDR3 runs 15 residues. Per the germline V gene, CDR1 is SNHLY and CDR2 is FYNNEI. Germline trimming cut 1 base from V and 5 bases from J; bases unmatched to any gene: 3. The CDR3 protein is CASSEGLAGNNEQFF. The CDR3 region has the DNA TGTGCCAGCAGTGAAGGCCTAGCGGGAAACAATGAGCAGTTCTTC.

There are a few counts of this clonotype. The chain couples TRBV9 to TRBJ2-1, with 11 positions matching TRBD2. The germline V gene encodes CDR1 SGDLS and CDR2 YYNGEE. This CDR3 is built from 16 residues. V shed 4 bases, J shed 4 bases, and the junction held 7 bases outside the gene matches. The CDR3 bases are TGTGCCAGCAGCACTAGCGGGAGAGGGGCTTACAATGAGCAGTTCTTC. Its translation is CASSTSGRGAYNEQFF.

This clonotype was recorded at least ten times. This may arise from a read error, as a much more abundant clone is one base away. The chain has TRBV28 and TRBJ2-1; the match to TRBD2 covers 8 bases. Germline V lookup: CDR1 MDHEN, CDR2 SYDVKM. CDR3 size: 17 residues. The CDR3 DNA is TGTGCCTGCAGTTGGAGAGCGGTAGCGGGATACTACAATGAGCAGTTCTTC. This encodes CACSWRAVAGYYNEQFF.

This clonotype was seen only a few times. The chain recombines TRBV5-4 with TRBJ2-3; TRBD1 or TRBD2 may be the D gene (6 bases each). Germline V gene data show CDR1 as SGHNT and CDR2 as YYREEE (reference sequence). Trimming left V 6 bases short and J 8 bases short, with 25 bases between. The CDR3 consists of 16 residues. The chain's CDR3 is CASTAEGGGEPGTQYF. The CDR3 nucleotides are TGTGCCAGCACCGCGGAGGGGGGCGGAGAACCGGGTACGCAGTATTTT.

The sample holds many counts of this clonotype. V is TRBV18 and J is TRBJ2-7, with unresolved D. Trimming shortened V by 6 bases and J by 0 bases, and 15 bases separated the two germline ends. CDR3 size: 15 residues. Germline V CDR1 and CDR2: KGHSH, LQKENI. CDR3 amino acids: CASSTATLSSYEQYF. The CDR3, as DNA: TGTGCCAGCTCCACGGCGACGCTAAGCTCCTACGAGCAGTACTTC.

This clonotype showed up many times. This chain joins TRBV2 and TRBJ2-5; 7 nucleotides line up with TRBD1. CDR1 and CDR2 (germline): SNHLY, FYNNEI. This CDR3 comprises 14 residues. V shed 5 bases, J shed 3 bases, and the junction held 6 bases outside the gene matches. In DNA, the CDR3 is TGTGCCAGCAGTTACCGGGACAGAGAAGAGACCCAGTACTTC. Protein sequence: CASSYRDREETQYF.

This clonotype was seen at least ten times. This sequence joins TRBV12-3 or TRBV12-4 and TRBJ2-2, with 8 bases that match TRBD1. The length of the CDR3 is 16 residues. The trim removed 6 bases at V and 6 bases at J, leaving 12 bases unmatched. The CDR3 protein is CASSPWQGAFSGELFF. CDR3 in DNA: TGTGCCAGCAGCCCTTGGCAGGGGGCGTTTTCCGGGGAGCTGTTTTTT.